The 14 T cell receptor beta chains reported below all come from one sample, sequenced in a study of blood T cell repertoires in COVID-19. The protocol was immunoSEQ multiplex PCR, while the TCRdb copy is restricted to in-frame clones and leaves out a portion. This table has about 300,000 clones, around 91% appearing once. The sequencing input was PBMCs or T cells enriched from blood (not recorded which). All receptors derive from a woman aged 18-29 years with acute COVID-19.

Only one count was recorded for this clone. The gene calls are TRBV12-3 or TRBV12-4 and TRBJ2-2, with a weak D call TRBD2 (5 bases). The CDR3 runs to 12 residues. The V and J ends lost 5 bases and 8 bases respectively, with 9 bases between them. CDR3: CASSRTGGELFF. The DNA for the CDR3 is TGTGCCAGCAGTCGGACTGGGGGGGAGCTGTTTTTT.

The V and J genes are TRBV2 and TRBJ2-1; 8 bases align to TRBD1. Germline V gives CDR1 SNHLY, CDR2 FYNNEI. V shed 6 bases, J shed 3 bases, and the junction held 7 bases outside the gene matches. This CDR3 comprises 15 residues. This CDR3 is CASRTGQVVYNEQFF. The CDR3 region has the DNA TGTGCCAGCAGGACGGGACAGGTGGTCTACAATGAGCAGTTCTTC.

The chain combines TRBV9 with TRBJ2-5; possible D gene TRBD1, 6 bases. V was shortened by 0 bases and J by 0 bases, with 15 bases between the two germline ends. The germline V gene has CDR1 SGDLS and CDR2 YYNGEE. The CDR3 spans 17 residues. The CDR3 here is CASSVDVGTKYQETQYF. The DNA for the CDR3 is TGTGCCAGCAGCGTAGACGTCGGGACAAAGTACCAAGAGACCCAGTACTTC.

CDR3 protein: CASSWDRGGEKLFF. CDR3 DNA sequence: TGTGCCAGCAGTTGGGACAGGGGTGGTGAAAAACTGTTTTTT. The chain employs TRBV27 and TRBJ1-4; 10 nucleotides match TRBD1. Trimming cost V 4 bases and J 7 bases; bases outside gene matches: 3. The CDR3 has 14 amino acids. Germline-derived CDR1 and CDR2 are MNHEY and SMNVEV (reference sequence).

The chain carries TRBV6-1 and TRBJ2-7, with TRBD2 as a possible D gene (5 bases). Germline V gene data show CDR1 as MNHNS and CDR2 as SASEGT. Trimming cost V 3 bases and J 2 bases, with 11 bases left between them. The CDR3 runs to 14 residues. In DNA form, the CDR3 reads TGTGCCAGCAGTGAGGTACGGGAAGCCTACGAGCAGTACTTC. This gives the protein CASSEVREAYEQYF.

This chain connects TRBV9 to TRBJ1-5; 9 bases are a match to TRBD1. The CDR3 spans 15 residues. J lost 7 bases, V lost 2 bases, and 7 bases had no gene match. Germline V gene data show CDR1 as SGDLS and CDR2 as YYNGEE. The CDR3 nucleotides read TGTGCCAGCAGCGTCGGACAGGGGCCCGGCCAGCCCCAGCATTTT. This gives the protein CASSVGQGPGQPQHF.

This clone was found once. This rearrangement joins TRBV30 to TRBJ1-2; D is ambiguous. Between the trimmed V and J ends, which lost 0 bases and 0 bases, there was a span of 8 bases. The V gene's germline CDR1 is GTSNPN and CDR2 SVGIG (reference sequence). The CDR3 is 14 residues long. CDR3 in DNA: TGTGCCTGGAGTGTACTCGCGACTAACTATGGCTACACCTTC. Protein product: CAWSVLATNYGYTF.

This clone turned up a few times. The CDR3 DNA sequence: TGTGCCAGCAGTTTGGGGGGCGAGCAGTACTTC. This gives the protein CASSLGGEQYF. The chain joins TRBV27 to TRBJ2-7; possibly TRBD2 for D (6 bases). Germline assignment: CDR1 MNHEY and CDR2 SMNVEV (reference sequence). This CDR3 region has 11 residues. V lost 3 bases, J lost 6 bases, and 6 bases lay in between.

Comment on this clone: Other DNA variants within this sample encode the same CDR3. The chain combines TRBV29-1 with TRBJ1-1, with 7 bases matching TRBD1. V gave up 7 bases and J gave up 2 bases; unmatched junction bases: 4. The CDR3 length is 12 residues. Looked up from germline, CDR1 is SQVTM and CDR2 is ANQGSEA. The CDR3 region is CSGWDRNTEAFF. The DNA for the CDR3 is TGCAGCGGGTGGGACAGAAACACTGAAGCTTTCTTT.

The chain is built from TRBV2 and TRBJ1-2, with 12 bases fitting TRBD1. The CDR3 is made up of 17 amino acids. The ends lost 4 bases at V and 7 bases at J; junction bases unmatched: 13. CDR1 and CDR2 (germline): SNHLY, FYNNEI. CDR3 sequence: CASSARDRGPSGRGYTF. Here the CDR3 DNA reads TGTGCCAGCAGTGCCCGGGACAGGGGGCCTTCGGGTCGTGGCTACACCTTC.

The J gene is TRBJ2-7, the V gene TRBV7-9; 8 bases align to TRBD1. The germline CDR1 and CDR2 sequences are SEHNR and FQNEAQ (reference sequence). With V trimmed by 1 base and J by 4 bases, 12 bases remained unmatched. The CDR3 has 17 amino acids. CDR3: CASSLGGQGASSYEQYF. The CDR3, as DNA: TGTGCCAGCAGCTTAGGAGGGCAGGGGGCGAGTTCTTACGAGCAGTACTTC. The full variable domain, completed using reference TRBV7-9 and TRBJ2-7, is DTGVSQNPRHKITKRGQNVTFRCDPISEHNRLYWYRQTLGQGPEFLTYFQNEAQLEKSRLLSDRFSAERPKGSFSTLEIQRTEQGDSAMYLCASSLGGQGASSYEQYFGPGTRLTVT.

The chain is built from TRBV6-5 and TRBJ2-1; 12 bases are shared with TRBD1. Germline V gives CDR1 MNHEY, CDR2 SVGAGI. The CDR3 spans 15 residues. With V trimmed by 7 bases and J by 6 bases, 7 bases remained unmatched. The CDR3 loop is CASTFRDRGLNEQFF. DNA of the CDR3: TGTGCCAGCACCTTCCGGGACAGGGGGCTCAATGAGCAGTTCTTC.

The chain has TRBV27 and TRBJ1-6; 7 bases map to TRBD1. Germline values: CDR1 MNHEY, CDR2 SMNVEV (reference sequence). The CDR3 contains 16 residues. After removal of 7 bases from V and 10 bases from J, the junction contained 16 bases not matched to a gene. The DNA of the CDR3 is TGTGCCAGCACCCCGATCACTTGGGACAGTAGGTCACCCCTCCACTTT. This encodes CASTPITWDSRSPLHF.

CDR3 DNA: TGTGCCACCATTCGATTCCTAGCGGCTAGCACAGATACGCAGTATTTT. Amino acid sequence: CATIRFLAASTDTQYF. This chain joins TRBV24-1 and TRBJ2-3; TRBD2 matches 7 bases. Germline-derived CDR1 and CDR2 are KGHDR and SFDVKD. This CDR3 region has 16 residues. The trim removed 8 bases at V and 0 bases at J, leaving 10 bases unmatched.